Listed below are T cell receptor beta chains from one sample, sequenced in a study of blood T cell repertoires in COVID-19. Only in-frame clones appear in the TCRdb table, and some are missing; sequencing was by immunoSEQ multiplex PCR. The table lists 120,000 or so clones, over 75% of them singletons, with 25% to 30% in the top ten. Sequenced input: peripheral blood. These TCRs come from an elderly woman with acute or convalescent COVID-19. The CDR3 runs from the conserved cysteine through the conserved F or W. The D gene is left open where the match is weak. The size field is filled for only some rows; it gives once, few, many or a size class.

CDR3 protein: CASPEQQGNQPQHF; CDR3 DNA: TGTGCCAGTCCCGAACAACAGGGCAATCAGCCCCAGCATTTT; D gene: -; V gene: TRBV5-8; J gene: TRBJ1-5; clone size: -
CDR3 protein: CASSLRVVRWQGLIQDTQYF; CDR3 DNA: TGTGCCAGCAGCTTAAGGGTTGTCCGTTGGCAGGGCTTAATACAAGATACGCAGTATTTT; D gene: -; V gene: TRBV7-8; J gene: TRBJ2-3; clone size: -
CDR3 protein: CASSPGGNNSPLHF; CDR3 DNA: TGTGCCAGCTCACCAGGAGGGAATAATTCACCCCTCCACTTT; D gene: -; V gene: TRBV18; J gene: TRBJ1-6; clone size: -
CDR3 protein: CASSLRQGGTGELFF; CDR3 DNA: TGTGCCAGCAGCTTGAGGCAGGGAGGAACCGGGGAGCTGTTTTTT; D gene: -; V gene: TRBV11-2; J gene: TRBJ2-2; clone size: -
CDR3 protein: CASSLVVYSNQPQHF; CDR3 DNA: TGTGCCAGCAGCTTAGTTGTATATAGCAATCAGCCCCAGCATTTT; D gene: -; V gene: TRBV7-2; J gene: TRBJ1-5; clone size: -
CDR3 protein: CASSDERRGLGYTF; CDR3 DNA: TGTGCCAGCAGCGACGAACGCAGGGGTCTAGGCTACACCTTC; D gene: -; V gene: TRBV7-9; J gene: TRBJ1-2; clone size: -
CDR3 protein: CASSQGFSGEKLFF; CDR3 DNA: TGTGCCAGCAGCCAAGGGTTTTCGGGGGAAAAACTGTTTTTT; D gene: -; V gene: TRBV3-1/TRBV3-2; J gene: TRBJ1-4; clone size: -
CDR3 protein: CASSRTRGGYMNTEAFF; CDR3 DNA: TGTGCCAGCAGCCGAACTAGGGGAGGATACATGAACACTGAAGCTTTCTTT; D gene: -; V gene: TRBV6-6; J gene: TRBJ1-1; clone size: -
CDR3 protein: CASSPKQGIITEAFF; CDR3 DNA: TGTGCCAGCAGCCCCAAACAGGGGATAATCACTGAAGCTTTCTTT; D gene: TRBD1; V gene: TRBV7-6; J gene: TRBJ1-1; clone size: -
CDR3 protein: CASSSDRHSYNEQFF; CDR3 DNA: TGTGCCAGCAGTTCCGACAGACATTCCTACAATGAGCAGTTCTTC; D gene: -; V gene: TRBV27; J gene: TRBJ2-1; clone size: -
CDR3 protein: CASSLARVNEKLFF; CDR3 DNA: TGTGCCAGCAGCTTAGCCCGGGTCAATGAAAAACTGTTTTTT; D gene: -; V gene: TRBV7-8; J gene: TRBJ1-4; clone size: -
CDR3 protein: CASSRLTGSPNTEAFF; CDR3 DNA: TGTGCCAGCAGCCGTTTGACAGGGTCCCCAAACACTGAAGCTTTCTTT; D gene: TRBD1; V gene: TRBV7-9; J gene: TRBJ1-1; clone size: -
CDR3 protein: CASSSPRGVWGRTDTQYF; CDR3 DNA: TGCGCCAGCAGCTCGCCTAGAGGGGTTTGGGGGAGGACAGATACGCAGTATTTT; D gene: -; V gene: TRBV5-1; J gene: TRBJ2-3; clone size: -
CDR3 protein: CSVRTGTNTGELFF; CDR3 DNA: TGCAGCGTTAGAACAGGGACGAACACCGGGGAGCTGTTTTTT; D gene: -; V gene: TRBV29-1; J gene: TRBJ2-2; clone size: -
CDR3 protein: CASRETSLPNTEAFF; CDR3 DNA: TGTGCCAGCAGAGAAACTTCACTCCCGAACACTGAAGCTTTCTTT; D gene: -; V gene: TRBV2; J gene: TRBJ1-1; clone size: -
CDR3 protein: CASSRGGSTDTQYF; CDR3 DNA: TGTGCCAGCAGTAGGGGGGGTAGCACAGATACGCAGTATTTT; D gene: -; V gene: TRBV2; J gene: TRBJ2-3; clone size: few
CDR3 protein: CASSLSPAANSPLHF; CDR3 DNA: TGTGCCAGCAGTTTATCTCCGGCGGCTAATTCACCCCTCCACTTT; D gene: -; V gene: TRBV27; J gene: TRBJ1-6; clone size: -
CDR3 protein: CAISEGGPGELFF; CDR3 DNA: TGTGCCATCAGTGAAGGGGGTCCCGGGGAGCTGTTTTTT; D gene: -; V gene: TRBV10-3; J gene: TRBJ2-2; clone size: -
CDR3 protein: CASSYGQTGTEAFF; CDR3 DNA: TGTGCCAGCAGTTACGGACAGACGGGCACTGAAGCTTTCTTT; D gene: -; V gene: TRBV6-5; J gene: TRBJ1-1; clone size: -
CDR3 protein: CAIGRSAGENTEAFF; CDR3 DNA: TGTGCCATCGGGAGGTCGGCGGGGGAGAACACTGAAGCTTTCTTT; D gene: -; V gene: TRBV10-3; J gene: TRBJ1-1; clone size: few
CDR3 protein: CASSPGQTNTEAFF; CDR3 DNA: TGCGCCAGCAGCCCGGGACAGACAAACACTGAAGCTTTCTTT; D gene: TRBD1; V gene: TRBV5-1; J gene: TRBJ1-1; clone size: -
CDR3 protein: CASSLEESGYGYTF; CDR3 DNA: TGCGCCAGCAGCTTGGAAGAATCGGGCTATGGCTACACCTTC; D gene: -; V gene: TRBV5-1; J gene: TRBJ1-2; clone size: -
CDR3 protein: CASSETRTELYEQYF; CDR3 DNA: TGTGCCAGCAGTGAAACGAGGACAGAACTGTACGAGCAGTACTTC; D gene: -; V gene: TRBV6-1; J gene: TRBJ2-7; clone size: -
CDR3 protein: CASSQDRALNEKLFF; CDR3 DNA: TGCGCCAGCAGCCAAGATCGAGCCCTTAATGAAAAACTGTTTTTT; D gene: -; V gene: TRBV4-1; J gene: TRBJ1-4; clone size: -
CDR3 protein: CASSLSERTHTEAFF; CDR3 DNA: TGTGCCAGCAGTTTATCCGAGAGAACTCACACTGAAGCTTTCTTT; D gene: -; V gene: TRBV27; J gene: TRBJ1-1; clone size: once
CDR3 protein: CATQGYGNQPQHF; CDR3 DNA: TGTGCCACCCAGGGGTACGGCAATCAGCCCCAGCATTTT; D gene: -; V gene: TRBV24-1; J gene: TRBJ1-5; clone size: -
CDR3 protein: CASSQGGQGQSPLHF; CDR3 DNA: TGTGCCAGCAGCCAGGGGGGACAGGGACAATCACCCCTCCACTTT; D gene: TRBD1; V gene: TRBV3-1/TRBV3-2; J gene: TRBJ1-6; clone size: -
CDR3 protein: CASSRDSGNTIYF; CDR3 DNA: TGTGCCAGCAGCAGGGACAGCGGAAACACCATATATTTT; D gene: TRBD1; V gene: TRBV11-3; J gene: TRBJ1-3; clone size: -
CDR3 protein: CATQPGQGTEAFF; CDR3 DNA: TGTGCCACCCAGCCGGGACAGGGTACTGAAGCTTTCTTT; D gene: TRBD1; V gene: TRBV28; J gene: TRBJ1-1; clone size: -
CDR3 protein: CASGLQRISGDTDTQYF; CDR3 DNA: TGTGCTAGTGGTCTCCAAAGGATTAGCGGGGACACAGATACGCAGTATTTT; D gene: TRBD2; V gene: TRBV12-5; J gene: TRBJ2-3; clone size: -
CDR3 protein: CASSIQGPGANVLTF; CDR3 DNA: TGTGCCAGTAGTATCCAGGGCCCTGGGGCCAACGTCCTGACTTTC; D gene: -; V gene: TRBV19; J gene: TRBJ2-6; clone size: -
CDR3 protein: CASSVGAGEKLFF; CDR3 DNA: TGTGCCAGCAGCGTAGGGGCGGGGGAAAAACTGTTTTTT; D gene: -; V gene: TRBV9; J gene: TRBJ1-4; clone size: few
CDR3 protein: CASSEKGTGWSYEQYF; CDR3 DNA: TGTGCCAGCAGCGAAAAAGGGACAGGGTGGTCCTACGAGCAGTACTTC; D gene: TRBD1; V gene: TRBV7-2; J gene: TRBJ2-7; clone size: -
CDR3 protein: CASSLGGRGAYGYTF; CDR3 DNA: TGTGCCAGCAGCTTGGGAGGGAGGGGGGCCTATGGCTACACCTTC; D gene: -; V gene: TRBV5-5; J gene: TRBJ1-2; clone size: -
CDR3 protein: CARQITGELFF; CDR3 DNA: TGTGCCAGACAGATCACCGGGGAGCTGTTTTTT; D gene: -; V gene: TRBV27; J gene: TRBJ2-2; clone size: -
CDR3 protein: CASSTPGTGGHEQYF; CDR3 DNA: TGTGCCAGTAGTACGCCCGGGACAGGGGGGCACGAGCAGTACTTC; D gene: TRBD1; V gene: TRBV19; J gene: TRBJ2-7; clone size: -
CDR3 protein: CASSLVRGGREETQYF; CDR3 DNA: TGTGCCAGCAGCTTGGTCCGCGGGGGCAGGGAAGAGACCCAGTACTTC; D gene: -; V gene: TRBV5-6; J gene: TRBJ2-5; clone size: once
CDR3 protein: CASSQRGPGQGPQWPYNEQFF; CDR3 DNA: TGTGCCAGCAGCCAAAGGGGCCCGGGACAGGGGCCCCAATGGCCCTACAATGAGCAGTTCTTC; D gene: TRBD1; V gene: TRBV14; J gene: TRBJ2-1; clone size: -
CDR3 protein: CSARDRAYEQYF; CDR3 DNA: TGCAGCGCCCGGGACAGGGCCTACGAGCAGTACTTC; D gene: TRBD1; V gene: TRBV29-1; J gene: TRBJ2-7; clone size: -
CDR3 protein: CASSEVGQGRGNQPQHF; CDR3 DNA: TGTGCCAGCAGTGAAGTAGGACAGGGAAGGGGCAATCAGCCCCAGCATTTT; D gene: TRBD1; V gene: TRBV6-1; J gene: TRBJ1-5; clone size: -
CDR3 protein: CASSQAFQAFF; CDR3 DNA: TGTGCCAGCAGCCAAGCATTCCAAGCTTTCTTT; D gene: -; V gene: TRBV3-1/TRBV3-2; J gene: TRBJ1-1; clone size: -
CDR3 protein: CASSQGTVNEKLFF; CDR3 DNA: TGTGCCAGCAGCCAAGGGACAGTCAATGAAAAACTGTTTTTT; D gene: -; V gene: TRBV14; J gene: TRBJ1-4; clone size: -
CDR3 protein: CASSLGQLIGNTEAFF; CDR3 DNA: TGTGCCAGCAGCTTGGGCCAACTCATTGGAAACACTGAAGCTTTCTTT; D gene: -; V gene: TRBV11-1; J gene: TRBJ1-1; clone size: -
CDR3 protein: CASRGTGRSPLHF; CDR3 DNA: TGTGCCAGCAGAGGGACAGGGAGGTCACCCCTCCACTTT; D gene: TRBD1; V gene: TRBV2; J gene: TRBJ1-6; clone size: -
CDR3 protein: CASSQGTVSYNEQFF; CDR3 DNA: TGTGCCAGCAGCCAAGGGACAGTCTCCTACAATGAGCAGTTCTTC; D gene: -; V gene: TRBV3-1/TRBV3-2; J gene: TRBJ2-1; clone size: -
CDR3 protein: CASSFPYNEKLFF; CDR3 DNA: TGTGCCAGCAGTTTCCCGTATAATGAAAAACTGTTTTTT; D gene: -; V gene: TRBV28; J gene: TRBJ1-4; clone size: few
CDR3 protein: CASTRTGNMNTEAFF; CDR3 DNA: TGTGCCAGCACCAGGACAGGGAATATGAACACTGAAGCTTTCTTT; D gene: TRBD1; V gene: TRBV6-5; J gene: TRBJ1-1; clone size: -
CDR3 protein: CASSSPGGEKLFF; CDR3 DNA: TGTGCCAGCAGTTCCCCGGGGGGTGAAAAACTGTTTTTT; D gene: -; V gene: TRBV6-5; J gene: TRBJ1-4; clone size: -
CDR3 protein: CASSIVRGSPSATNEKLFF; CDR3 DNA: TGTGCCAGTAGTATTGTCAGGGGATCCCCCTCCGCAACTAATGAAAAACTGTTTTTT; D gene: -; V gene: TRBV19; J gene: TRBJ1-4; clone size: -
CDR3 protein: CASSPPTGEWYTEAFF; CDR3 DNA: TGTGCCAGCTCACCACCTACAGGGGAGTGGTACACTGAAGCTTTCTTT; D gene: TRBD1; V gene: TRBV18; J gene: TRBJ1-1; clone size: -
CDR3 protein: CASRVEGFTEAFF; CDR3 DNA: TGCGCCAGCAGGGTCGAGGGTTTCACTGAAGCTTTCTTT; D gene: -; V gene: TRBV5-1; J gene: TRBJ1-1; clone size: -
CDR3 protein: CASGGQNSEKLFF; CDR3 DNA: TGTGCCAGCGGCGGACAGAATAGCGAAAAACTGTTTTTT; D gene: -; V gene: TRBV7-6; J gene: TRBJ1-4; clone size: -
CDR3 protein: CASSERRQGEGYTF; CDR3 DNA: TGTGCCAGCAGTGAAAGAAGACAAGGCGAAGGCTACACCTTC; D gene: -; V gene: TRBV2; J gene: TRBJ1-2; clone size: -